This T cell receptor (beta chain) was recorded in a study of monozygotic twins with inflammatory bowel disease (dated by TCRdb to between 2018 and 2021). Looking at the study overall: A total of 28 monozygotic twin pairs were included in the full study, comprising nine German pairs (four IBD-concordant, five IBD-discordant) and 19 IBD-discordant Danish pairs. The search for disease-associated traits relied mainly on comparing, within discordant pairs, IBD patients with their genetically identical healthy co-twins. Each individual had, on average, about 151 000 unique TCRalpha sequences and 181 000 unique TCRbeta sequences available for analysis.

Note on this clonotype: The target of this receptor is not known.

From each donor, a roughly 2.5 ml peripheral blood sample was drawn into PAXgene tubes and stored at -80 degrees C. Without any T cell sorting, total RNA was extracted from whole blood using the PAXgene blood miRNA kit on an automated QIAcube. Peripheral blood from monozygotic twin pairs, either concordant or discordant for inflammatory bowel disease, underwent deep TCRalpha and TCRbeta repertoire profiling that used unique molecular barcoding. Smoking habits were recorded for all twin pairs, with individuals classified as current, former or never smokers. Receptor libraries were prepared by 5' RACE. Preparation of each TCR library used approximately 4,000 ng of total RNA. cDNA was synthesized with SMARTScribe reverse transcriptase in eight separate reactions per sample. During cDNA synthesis, template switching was used to introduce unique molecular identifiers that contained a 6-nucleotide sample barcode. Two nested PCRs of roughly 16 and 10 cycles amplified the TCRalpha and TCRbeta cDNA, and bead purification followed each PCR. Before amplification, the cDNA was treated with uracil DNA-glycosylase and purified using the QIAquick PCR purification kit. In the second PCR, Illumina TruSeq-compatible adapters and sample-specific barcodes were added. TapeStation and Qubit were used to check library quality and concentration, and around 4.7 ng of each library was pooled. Sequencing of pooled libraries was carried out on an Illumina HiSeq2500 single-index Rapid Run using 2 x 100 bp reads and custom sequencing primers. The paper's processing steps were these. UMI-based consensus assembly with MiGEC version 1.2.6 was used to correct PCR and sequencing errors. MiXCR version 2.1.1 was used for V(D)J alignment, clonotype assembly and CDR3 extraction. To normalise gene usage, clonotype sharing and MAIT/NKT TCR abundance, the analysis used the top 1000, 10 000 and 20 000 clonotypes per sample. Diversity was computed as the inverse Simpson index with the vegan R package after downsampling to 27 000 UMIs. Paired Mann-Whitney U tests were applied to discordant twin pairs, and Benjamini-Hochberg correction was used for multiple testing. Through TCRdb reprocessing, the reads give one entry per CDR3 protein sequence; DNA is omitted. What appears here as the V and J calls and clone size reflects TCRdb's work, not the paper's. This sample's table lists some 450,000 distinct CDR3 sequences. Jointly, the top ten make up roughly 2.3% of the sample.

CDR1 and CDR2, per the germline V gene (reference sequence), are DFQATT and SNEGSKA. The CDR3 measures 12 amino acids from cysteine to phenylalanine. No DNA accompanies this entry. The paper as a whole reports these results and caveats: Because patients received different immunosuppressive treatments, the repertoires may have picked up extra background noise and variability between individuals. Compared with healthy twins, IBD patients had fewer clonotypes in common with other individuals, a difference most pronounced in patients showing signs of disease activity. IBD patients had lower TCRbeta repertoire diversity, measured by the inverse Simpson index, than their healthy co-twins. No single strong signal or clonotype linked to IBD turned up in the results, so the idea that one exists was not supported. Repertoire similarity did not differ between concordant and discordant twins, which could be due to limited statistical power. The analysis was unable to tell different T cell subtypes apart.

The chain was built from TRBV20-1 and TRBJ2-7; TCRdb selects TRBD2, and the lack of DNA leaves this call unchecked. This sequence was found in a human donor with ulcerative colitis or Crohn's disease, or a healthy co-twin of an affected twin (not recorded which). Sequencing was carried out using blood. The CDR3 protein sequence reads: CSAISSGGEQYF.